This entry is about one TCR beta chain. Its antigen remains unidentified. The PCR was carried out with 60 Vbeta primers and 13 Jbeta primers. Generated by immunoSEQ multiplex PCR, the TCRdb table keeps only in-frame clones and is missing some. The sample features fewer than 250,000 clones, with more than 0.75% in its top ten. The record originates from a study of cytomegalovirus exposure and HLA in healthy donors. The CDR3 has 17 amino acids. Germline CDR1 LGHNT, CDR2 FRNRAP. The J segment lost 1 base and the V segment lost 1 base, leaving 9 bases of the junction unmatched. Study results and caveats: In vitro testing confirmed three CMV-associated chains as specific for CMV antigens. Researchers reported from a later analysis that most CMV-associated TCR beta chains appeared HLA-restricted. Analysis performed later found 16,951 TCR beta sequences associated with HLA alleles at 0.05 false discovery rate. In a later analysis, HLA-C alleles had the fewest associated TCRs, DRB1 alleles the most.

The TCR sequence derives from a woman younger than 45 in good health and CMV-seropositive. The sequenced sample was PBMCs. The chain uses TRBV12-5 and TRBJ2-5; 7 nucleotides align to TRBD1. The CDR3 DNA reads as TGTGCTAGTGGTTTGGCCCTCACAGGGGCCCTCCAAGAGACCCAGTACTTC. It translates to CASGLALTGALQETQYF.